What follows are 13 T cell receptor beta chains derived from one specimen sequenced in a study of radiotherapy plus CTLA-4 blockade in lung cancer. Method: immunoSEQ multiplex PCR; TCRdb's copy keeps in-frame clones and lacks some. The sample yields nearly 95,000 clones, around 80% seen once. Sequenced material: peripheral blood, taken from a patient treated with radiotherapy plus ipilimumab. These receptors were taken from a human donor with non-small cell lung cancer that progressed on radiotherapy plus ipilimumab.

The chain carries TRBV10-2 and TRBJ2-1; D unresolved. CDR3 length equals 12 residues. Germline lookup yields CDR1 WSHSY and CDR2 SAAADI. The V and J ends lost 4 bases and 3 bases respectively, with 4 bases between them. The CDR3 DNA reads TGCGCCAGCAGTGTTAACTACAATGAGCAGTTCTTC. Residues: CASSVNYNEQFF.

The DNA for the CDR3 is TGTGCCAGCAGCTTTTTCTTAGAGACCCAGTACTTC. Encoded protein: CASSFFLETQYF. V usage is TRBV5-4 and J usage is TRBJ2-5; D is unresolved. Germline CDR1 is SGHNT and CDR2 is YYREEE (reference sequence). The V end lost 2 bases, the J end lost 4 bases, and 6 bases lay between the germline ends. This CDR3 is built from 12 residues.

The chain combines TRBV11-2 with TRBJ2-7, with 8 bases that match TRBD2. The ends lost 6 bases at V and 4 bases at J; junction bases unmatched: 14. There are 16 residues in the CDR3. CDR1 is SGHAT and CDR2 is FQNNGV in the germline V gene. For the CDR3, the DNA is TGTGCCAGCAGGGGACTAGGCAGGGCCCAGGGGTACGAGCAGTACGTC. Translation: CASRGLGRAQGYEQYV.

The V call is TRBV2, the J call TRBJ2-2; 8 bases fit TRBD1. V lost 6 bases and J lost 1; bases outside the gene matches: 10. Germline V lookup: CDR1 SNHLY, CDR2 FYNNEI. This CDR3 comprises 17 residues. The CDR3 protein is CASSRRTGTGNTGELFF. Here the CDR3 DNA reads TGTGCCAGCAGCCGTAGAACCGGGACAGGGAACACCGGGGAGCTGTTTTTT.

J is TRBJ2-1 and V is TRBV7-3, with 12 bases matching TRBD1. After removal of 5 bases from V and 5 bases from J, the junction contained 7 bases not matched to a gene. From germline, CDR1 is SGHTA and CDR2 FQGTGA. The CDR3 consists of 16 residues. The CDR3: CASSRGTGGAHNEQFF. CDR3 nucleotides: TGTGCCAGCAGCCGGGGGACAGGGGGCGCCCACAATGAGCAGTTCTTC.

V gene TRBV5-1 combines with J gene TRBJ2-1; perhaps TRBD2 as D (6 bases). The V gene lost 4 bases and the J gene lost 9 bases, with 23 bases spanning the gap. The CDR3 has 16 amino acids. CDR1 is SGHRS and CDR2 is YFSETQ in the germline V gene. CDR3 sequence reads: CASSLTDGPLGGEQFF. CDR3 bases: TGCGCCAGCAGCCTAACGGACGGACCCCTGGGAGGTGAGCAGTTCTTC.

The V and J genes are TRBV6-4 and TRBJ1-1; D ambiguous. This CDR3 region has 13 residues. From germline, CDR1 is MRHNA and CDR2 SNTAGT. The ends were cut back, 4 bases at V and 1 base at J, with 7 bases in the middle. For the CDR3, the DNA is TGTGCCAGCAGTGCTACTCAGAACACTGAAGCTTTCTTT. Encoded protein: CASSATQNTEAFF.

The V gene is TRBV13, the J gene TRBJ1-2, with D possibly being TRBD1 (5 bases). The CDR3 has 13 amino acids. The germline CDR1 and CDR2 sequences are PRHDT and FYEKMQ (reference sequence). The germline V and J ends were trimmed by 9 bases and 7 bases, with 18 bases remaining between them. CDR3 sequence (DNA): TGTGCCAGTGGGACTCAGGGTAGATCTGGCTACACCTTC. Translation: CASGTQGRSGYTF.

The J gene is TRBJ2-5, the V gene TRBV27; TRBD1 matches at 7 bases. The tail of the sequence fits TRBJ2-7 better, so the J call may be wrong. The CDR3 is 15 amino acids. Germline values: CDR1 MNHEY, CDR2 SMNVEV (reference sequence). CDR3 sequence: CASSPYRGIRSEQYF. CDR3 DNA sequence: TGTGCCAGCAGTCCATACAGGGGAATAAGAAGCGAGCAGTACTTC.

V and J are TRBV6-5 and TRBJ2-7; D is possibly TRBD1 or TRBD2 (5 bases each). The CDR3 sequence is 15 residues long. V dropped 5 bases and J dropped 1 base, with 15 bases sitting between them. Looked up from germline, CDR1 is MNHEY and CDR2 is SVGAGI. As DNA, the CDR3 is TGTGCCAGCAGTGGGATCCGGGACGGTTCCTACGAGCAGTACTTC. The encoded protein is CASSGIRDGSYEQYF.

This clone is a singleton in its sample. The chain couples TRBV14 to TRBJ2-1; 8 positions match TRBD1. The J segment lost 4 bases and the V segment lost 4 bases, leaving 3 bases of the junction unmatched. There are 14 residues in the CDR3. CDR1 is SGHDN and CDR2 is FVKESK in the germline V gene. Here the CDR3 reads CASSRQGPYNEQFF. The CDR3 coding sequence is TGTGCCAGCAGCCGACAGGGGCCTTACAATGAGCAGTTCTTC.

This clone was counted once. The gene calls are TRBV5-4 and TRBJ2-7, with 8 bases identical to TRBD2. Germline lookup yields CDR1 SGHNT and CDR2 YYREEE (reference sequence). The CDR3 is 14 residues long. V was pared by 0 bases and J by 2 bases, with 1 base of the junction left unmatched. CDR3 nucleotides: TGTGCCAGCAGCTTGGGCGGGGGGACCTACGAGCAGTACTTC. Amino acids: CASSLGGGTYEQYF.

The chain has TRBV12-5 and TRBJ2-6, with 7 positions matching TRBD1. The CDR3 extends over 17 amino acids. Trimming at V came to 8 bases and at J to 2 bases, leaving 12 bases not matched to a gene. Looked up from germline, CDR1 is LGHNT and CDR2 is FRNRAP. CDR3 region: CASSVRAGGTGANVLTF. CDR3 DNA: TGTGCTAGTTCGGTTAGGGCAGGGGGTACTGGGGCCAACGTCCTGACTTTC.